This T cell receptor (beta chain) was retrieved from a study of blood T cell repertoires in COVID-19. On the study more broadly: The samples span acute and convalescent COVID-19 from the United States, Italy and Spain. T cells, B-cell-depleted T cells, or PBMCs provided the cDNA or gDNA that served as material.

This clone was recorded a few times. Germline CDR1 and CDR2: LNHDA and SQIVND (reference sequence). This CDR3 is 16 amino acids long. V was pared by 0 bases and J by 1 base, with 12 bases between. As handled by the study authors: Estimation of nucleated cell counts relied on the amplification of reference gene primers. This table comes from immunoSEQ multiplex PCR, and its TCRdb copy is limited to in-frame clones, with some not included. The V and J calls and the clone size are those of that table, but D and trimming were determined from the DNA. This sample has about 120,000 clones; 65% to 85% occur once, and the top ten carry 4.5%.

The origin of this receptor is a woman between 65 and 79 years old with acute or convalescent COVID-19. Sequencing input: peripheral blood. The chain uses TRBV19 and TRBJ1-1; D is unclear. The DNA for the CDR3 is TGTGCCAGTAGTATAGATTCTTTTCGGTCGAACACTGAAGCTTTCTTT. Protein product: CASSIDSFRSNTEAFF.